The 28 T cell receptor beta chains below come from one sample, sequenced in a study of long-term antiretroviral therapy in people with HIV. Sequencing relied on immunoSEQ assay v3.0, run at survey level. Method: immunoSEQ multiplex PCR; TCRdb's copy keeps in-frame clones and lacks some. Of tens of thousands of clones listed, over 75% are singletons. The source material was unsorted PBMCs, sampled 1.8 years before starting antiretroviral therapy. Source of these receptors: a woman aged 25 to 39 with HIV.

The chain employs TRBV9 and TRBJ2-5; D possibly corresponds to TRBD1 (5 bases). CDR1 and CDR2 (germline): SGDLS, YYNGEE. This CDR3 has 14 residues. Trimming removed 3 bases from V and 5 bases from J, with 14 bases in between. The CDR3, as DNA: TGTGCCAGCAGCGCTCAGGGAATGTTGGAGACCCAGTACTTC. Protein sequence: CASSAQGMLETQYF.

This sequence joins TRBV15 and TRBJ1-1; D is perhaps TRBD1 (6 bases). CDR3 length: 13 amino acids. Germline V CDR1 and CDR2: LNHNV, YYDKDF (reference sequence). The V end was cut by 6 bases, the J end by 4 bases, with 12 bases between. Written as DNA, the CDR3 is TGTGCCACCAGATGGGAGGGGGGCACTGAAGCTTTCTTT. The encoded protein is CATRWEGGTEAFF.

This chain connects TRBV5-1 to TRBJ1-5; maybe TRBD1 (6 bases). This CDR3 has 15 amino acids. The V gene's germline CDR1 is SGHRS and CDR2 YFSETQ. V was shortened by 5 bases and J by 5 bases, with 17 bases between the two germline ends. The CDR3 region has the DNA TGCGCCAGCAGTAGGGGGGGAGGAAGGGATCAGCCCCAGCATTTT. Translation: CASSRGGGRDQPQHF.

This chain uses TRBV18 with TRBJ2-7; TRBD1 is a possible D gene (6 bases). This CDR3 spans 12 amino acids. Germline-derived CDR1 and CDR2 are KGHSH and LQKENI. V gave up 3 bases and J gave up 5 bases, with 8 bases separating them. In DNA, the CDR3 is TGTGCCAGCTCACCGACAGGAAACGAGCAGTACGTC. This encodes CASSPTGNEQYV.

This clone was seen a handful of times. The chain recombines TRBV4-1 with TRBJ2-7; the D gene could be TRBD1 or TRBD2 (5 bases each). Trimming stripped 0 bases from V and 0 bases from J, with 12 bases between. CDR1 and CDR2 from the germline V gene are MGHRA and YSYEKL. CDR3 length equals 16 residues. CDR3 bases: TGCGCCAGCAGCCAAGAGGGACGCCTCAGCTCCTACGAGCAGTACGTC. As protein: CASSQEGRLSSYEQYV.

The chain combines TRBV12-5 with TRBJ2-7; 8 nucleotides match TRBD1. The germline V gene encodes CDR1 LGHNT and CDR2 FRNRAP. This CDR3 is built from 17 residues. V shed 0 bases and J 3 bases; nucleotides not matched to a gene: 10. CDR3 sequence reads: CASGLVLRQGKDYEQYV. For the CDR3, the DNA is TGTGCTAGTGGTTTGGTCCTACGACAGGGGAAGGACTACGAGCAGTACGTC.

This chain connects TRBV15 to TRBJ2-7; TRBD1 matches 8 bases. V lost 0 bases and J lost 4; bases outside the gene matches: 8. The CDR3 covers 16 residues. The V gene's germline CDR1 is LNHNV and CDR2 YYDKDF (reference sequence). CDR3 nucleotides: TGTGCCACCAGCAGAGAAGGGGGGACAGGAGGGTACGAGCAGTACTTC. Residues: CATSREGGTGGYEQYF.

The chain carries TRBV27 and TRBJ2-1; D ambiguous. Per germline, CDR1 MNHEY and CDR2 SMNVEV (reference sequence). Trimming took off 3 bases at V and 4 bases at J, with 10 bases between the two ends. The CDR3 runs to 14 residues. CDR3 coding DNA: TGTGCCAGCAGTTTCGTTTCCCGATACAATGAGCAGTTCTTC. Its translation is CASSFVSRYNEQFF.

The V gene is TRBV19, the J gene TRBJ2-1; D may be TRBD1 (5 bases). CDR1 is LNHDA, CDR2 SQIVND, per germline (reference sequence). The CDR3 runs to 13 residues. V was shortened by 6 bases and J by 4 bases, with 10 bases between the two germline ends. The chain's CDR3 is CASSKDSYNEQFF. In DNA, the CDR3 is TGTGCCAGTAGCAAAGACAGTTACAATGAGCAGTTCTTC.

This chain links TRBV30 with TRBJ1-4, with D perhaps matching TRBD1 (5 bases). The CDR3 sequence is 13 residues long. Germline V gene sequence: CDR1 GTSNPN, CDR2 SVGIG (reference sequence). V lost 1 base, J lost 3 bases, and 6 bases lay in between. The CDR3 protein is CAWSAGANEKLFF. The CDR3 DNA reads as TGTGCCTGGAGTGCGGGGGCTAATGAAAAACTGTTTTTT.

The chain couples TRBV12-5 to TRBJ2-3; D assignment may be TRBD1 or TRBD2 (6 bases each). This CDR3 contains 14 residues. Germline loops: CDR1 LGHNT, CDR2 FRNRAP. In nucleotides, the CDR3 is TGTGCCGGGGTCCCCCCGGGGGCGACAGATACGCAGTATTTT. Translated: CAGVPPGATDTQYF. The variable domain in full, completed from reference TRBV12-5 and TRBJ2-3, reads DARVTQTPRHKVTEMGQEVTMRCQPILGHNTVFWYRQTMMQGLELLAYFRNRAPLDDSGMPKDRFSAEMPDATLATLKIQPSEPRDSAVYFCAGVPPGATDTQYFGPGTRLTVL.

This sequence joins TRBV6-5 and TRBJ2-2; no definite D call. Germline CDR1 and CDR2: MNHEY and SVGAGI. Trimming removed 6 bases at V and 1 base at J, with 12 bases between. This CDR3 has 15 residues. The CDR3 region has the DNA TGTGCCAGCAGCAATACAGAGCTGAACACCGGGGAGCTGTTTTTT. Translating gives CASSNTELNTGELFF.

This clone was found once. This rearrangement joins TRBV19 to TRBJ2-7; 8 bases match TRBD1. Per germline, CDR1 LNHDA and CDR2 SQIVND (reference sequence). This CDR3 contains 15 residues. The V gene end was trimmed by 3 bases and the J gene end by 1 base; junction bases not matched to a gene: 5. For the CDR3, the DNA is TGTGCCAGTAGTATTTCCGGACAGGGTTCCTACGAGCAGTACTTC. It specifies CASSISGQGSYEQYF.

This clone was seen a few times. V and J are TRBV7-2 and TRBJ1-6; no clear D gene. Germline V gene lookup returns CDR1 SGHTA and CDR2 FQGNSA. The CDR3 consists of 15 residues. V was pared by 3 bases and J by 5 bases, with 11 bases between. CDR3 nucleotides: TGTGCCAGCAGCTTTACGGGGTCCGATAATTCACCCCTCCACTTT. Amino acid sequence: CASSFTGSDNSPLHF.

The V call is TRBV7-9, the J call TRBJ1-1, with D possibly matching TRBD1 (5 bases). The CDR3 runs 15 residues. Germline V gene sequence: CDR1 SEHNR, CDR2 FQNEAQ (reference sequence). V was shortened by 2 bases and J by 4 bases, with 14 bases between the two germline ends. The CDR3 protein is CASSLMRQGATEAFF. The CDR3, as DNA: TGTGCCAGCAGCTTAATGCGGCAGGGCGCCACTGAAGCTTTCTTT.

V usage is TRBV29-1 and J usage is TRBJ1-1; 7 nucleotides match TRBD1. The germline V gene encodes CDR1 SQVTM and CDR2 ANQGSEA. V shed 6 bases, J shed 11 bases, and the junction held 6 bases outside the gene matches. This CDR3 spans 10 amino acids. As DNA, the CDR3 is TGCAGCGTCTACAGGGGTCGGGCTTTCTTT. Translating it yields CSVYRGRAFF.

This rearrangement joins TRBV6-1 to TRBJ2-3, with 11 nucleotides matching TRBD2. V shed 4 bases, J shed 6 bases, and the junction held 15 bases outside the gene matches. CDR1 and CDR2 (germline): MNHNS, SASEGT. CDR3 length equals 18 residues. Here the CDR3 reads CASSVSDRLAGSGDTQYF. The CDR3 DNA is TGTGCCAGCAGTGTATCGGATAGACTAGCGGGGTCGGGGGATACGCAGTATTTT.

There are a few counts of this clone. The chain carries TRBV7-2 and TRBJ2-5; TRBD2 matches at 7 bases. The trim removed 5 bases at V and 2 bases at J, leaving 5 bases unmatched. CDR3 size: 14 residues. Germline V gene data show CDR1 as SGHTA and CDR2 as FQGNSA. CDR3 DNA: TGTGCCAGCAGCCTAAAGCGGGGACAAGAGACCCAGTACTTC. Residues: CASSLKRGQETQYF.

This clone was found a few times. The CDR3: CASSLRGAFNQPQHF. The DNA for the CDR3 is TGTGCCAGCAGTTTGAGGGGGGCCTTCAATCAGCCCCAGCATTTT. The chain carries TRBV2 and TRBJ1-5; a weak D match, TRBD1 (6 bases). Germline CDR1 and CDR2: SNHLY and FYNNEI. This CDR3 contains 15 residues. V lost 5 bases to trimming and J lost 3 bases, with 14 bases between them.

The rearrangement joins TRBV18 to TRBJ1-4, with a weak D call TRBD1 (5 bases). This CDR3 spans 14 amino acids. Germline CDR1 and CDR2: KGHSH and LQKENI. Trimming removed 6 bases at V and 4 bases at J, with 12 bases between. This CDR3 is CASSQGHSNEKLFF. The CDR3 DNA is TGTGCCAGCTCTCAGGGCCACAGTAATGAAAAACTGTTTTTT. The whole variable domain, filled in from reference TRBV18 and TRBJ1-4, reads NAGVMQNPRHLVRRRGQEARLRCSPMKGHSHVYWYRQLPEEGLKFMVYLQKENIIDESGMPKERFSAEFPKEGPSILRIQQVVRGDSAAYFCASSQGHSNEKLFFGSGTQLSVL.

The chain joins TRBV5-6 to TRBJ2-6; possibly TRBD1 for D (6 bases). The CDR3 consists of 17 residues. The germline gives CDR1 SGHDT, CDR2 YYEEEE. V gave up 4 bases and J gave up 0 bases, with 14 bases separating them. As DNA, the CDR3 is TGTGCCAGCAGCCCCAATCGACAGGACTCTGGGGCCAACGTCCTGACTTTC. As protein: CASSPNRQDSGANVLTF. Combining the CDR3 with reference TRBV5-6 and TRBJ2-6 gives the whole variable domain DAGVTQSPTHLIKTRGQQVTLRCSPKSGHDTVSWYQQALGQGPQFIFQYYEEEERQRGNFPDRFSGHQFPNYSSELNVNALLLGDSALYLCASSPNRQDSGANVLTFGAGSRLTVL.

This clone was detected only a few times. This chain uses TRBV5-1 with TRBJ2-7; no reliable D call. This CDR3 has 12 residues. The germline V gene encodes CDR1 SGHRS and CDR2 YFSETQ. With 0 bases removed from V and 2 bases from J, the gap between germline ends came to 3 bases. The CDR3 DNA is TGCGCCAGCAGCTTGGGGGCCTACGAGCAGTACTTC. Protein: CASSLGAYEQYF. The complete variable domain, with remaining parts taken from reference TRBV5-1 and TRBJ2-7, reads KAGVTQTPRYLIKTRGQQVTLSCSPISGHRSVSWYQQTPGQGLQFLFEYFSETQRNKGNFPGRFSGRQFSNSRSEMNVSTLELGDSALYLCASSLGAYEQYFGPGTRLTVT.

This chain links TRBV15 with TRBJ1-1, with D maybe TRBD1 (6 bases). CDR1 and CDR2 (germline): LNHNV, YYDKDF (reference sequence). With 0 bases removed from V and 1 base from J, the gap between germline ends came to 9 bases. The CDR3 has 15 residues. CDR3 amino acids: CATSRDLGGNTEAFF. The CDR3 nucleotides read TGTGCCACCAGCAGAGATCTAGGGGGGAACACTGAAGCTTTCTTT.

The rearrangement joins TRBV11-1 to TRBJ1-6; D is unresolved. The CDR3 is 14 amino acids. CDR1 and CDR2 (germline): SGHAT, FQDESV (reference sequence). Trimming removed 1 base from V and 7 bases from J, with 8 bases in between. The CDR3 region is CASSLVAGNSPLHF. The DNA of the CDR3 is TGTGCCAGCAGCTTAGTCGCAGGAAATTCACCCCTCCACTTT.

This chain connects TRBV5-1 to TRBJ2-2; either TRBD1 or TRBD2 may fit D (5 bases each). Trimming removed 5 bases from V and 5 bases from J, with 16 bases in between. CDR3 length equals 15 residues. Germline CDR1 reads SGHRS; CDR2 reads YFSETQ. CDR3 amino acids: CASSQGWDETGELFF. DNA for the CDR3: TGCGCCAGCAGTCAGGGTTGGGACGAGACCGGGGAGCTGTTTTTT. Using reference TRBV5-1 and TRBJ2-2 for the parts outside the CDR3, the full variable domain is KAGVTQTPRYLIKTRGQQVTLSCSPISGHRSVSWYQQTPGQGLQFLFEYFSETQRNKGNFPGRFSGRQFSNSRSEMNVSTLELGDSALYLCASSQGWDETGELFFGEGSRLTVL.

J is TRBJ2-6 and V is TRBV19; D is undetermined. Germline CDR1 is LNHDA and CDR2 is SQIVND (reference sequence). V lost 0 bases and J lost 0, with 9 bases in between. The CDR3 is 17 amino acids. Here the CDR3 reads CASSIDNLRSGANVLTF. DNA of the CDR3: TGTGCCAGTAGTATAGATAACTTACGCTCTGGGGCCAACGTCCTGACTTTC.

CDR3 residues: CASTGESYEQYF. The CDR3 DNA sequence: TGTGCCAGCACGGGAGAGTCATACGAGCAGTACTTC. The rearrangement uses TRBV6-1 and TRBJ2-7; D may be TRBD2 (6 bases). CDR3 length: 12 residues. The V gene lost 7 bases and the J gene lost 4 bases, with 11 bases spanning the gap. CDR1 is MNHNS and CDR2 is SASEGT in the germline V gene.

The chain recombines TRBV18 with TRBJ1-2, with 7 bases lining up with TRBD1. With V trimmed by 0 bases and J by 5 bases, 9 bases remained unmatched. The CDR3 is 16 residues long. Germline values: CDR1 KGHSH, CDR2 LQKENI. DNA for the CDR3: TGTGCCAGCTCACCACCGGGACAGCAGGGTTTATATGGCTACACCTTC. Translation gives CASSPPGQQGLYGYTF.